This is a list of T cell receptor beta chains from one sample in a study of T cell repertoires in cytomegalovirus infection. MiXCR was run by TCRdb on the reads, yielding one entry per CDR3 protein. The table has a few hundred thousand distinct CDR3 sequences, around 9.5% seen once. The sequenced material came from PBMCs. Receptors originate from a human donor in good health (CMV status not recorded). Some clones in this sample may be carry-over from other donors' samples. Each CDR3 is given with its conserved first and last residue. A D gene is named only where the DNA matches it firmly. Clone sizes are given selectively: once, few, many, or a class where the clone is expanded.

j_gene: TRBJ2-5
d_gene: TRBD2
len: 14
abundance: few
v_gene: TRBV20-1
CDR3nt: TGCAGTGCTGTTAGCGGGGGTCCTCAAGAGACCCAGTACTTC
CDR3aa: CSAVSGGPQETQYF

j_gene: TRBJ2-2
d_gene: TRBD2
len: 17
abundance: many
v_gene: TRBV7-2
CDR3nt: TGTGCCAGCAGCCAGCCGGGGCTAGCGGGAGGGACCGGGGAGCTGTTTTTT
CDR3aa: CASSQPGLAGGTGELFF

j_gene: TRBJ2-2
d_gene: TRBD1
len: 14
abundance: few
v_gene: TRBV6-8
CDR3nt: TGTGCCAGCGGGACAGGGGTTATAACCGGGGAGCTGTTTTTT
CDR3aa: CASGTGVITGELFF

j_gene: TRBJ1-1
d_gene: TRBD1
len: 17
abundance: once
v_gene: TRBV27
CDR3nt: TGTGCCAGCAGCCCTATTATCCGGACAGGGGCGAACACTGAAGCTTTCTTT
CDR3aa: CASSPIIRTGANTEAFF

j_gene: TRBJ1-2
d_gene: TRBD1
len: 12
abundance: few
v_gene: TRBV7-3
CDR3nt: TGTGCCAGCAGCCATGACAGGGGGCGCGTCACCTTC
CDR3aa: CASSHDRGRVTF

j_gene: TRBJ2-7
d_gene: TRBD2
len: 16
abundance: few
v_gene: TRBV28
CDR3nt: TGTGCCAGCAGTTTAATAGGAGGAGCGGGAGCAATCGAGCAGTACTTC
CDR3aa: CASSLIGGAGAIEQYF

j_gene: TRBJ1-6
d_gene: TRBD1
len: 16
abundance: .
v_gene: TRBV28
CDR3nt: TGTGCCAGCAGGTTTCTCGGACAGGGGGATAATTCACCCCTCCACTTT
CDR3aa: CASRFLGQGDNSPLHF

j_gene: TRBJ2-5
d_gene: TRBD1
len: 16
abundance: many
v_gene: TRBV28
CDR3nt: TGTGCCAGCAGTTTCCGGGACAGGGGGTCCCAAGAGACCCAGTACTTC
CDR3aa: CASSFRDRGSQETQYF

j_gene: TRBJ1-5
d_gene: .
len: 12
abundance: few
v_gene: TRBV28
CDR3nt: TGTGCCATCTCACGGGGGGGAGAGCCCCAGCATTTT
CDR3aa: CAISRGGEPQHF

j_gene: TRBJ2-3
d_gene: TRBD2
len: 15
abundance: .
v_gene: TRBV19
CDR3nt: TGTGCCAGTAGTAGCGCTAGCGGCCCCACAGATACGCAGTATTTT
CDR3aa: CASSSASGPTDTQYF

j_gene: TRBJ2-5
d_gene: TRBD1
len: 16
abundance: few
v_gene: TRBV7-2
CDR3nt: TGTGCCAGCAGCTCCGGGACAGGGCTTTTTGGGGAGACCCAGTACTTC
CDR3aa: CASSSGTGLFGETQYF

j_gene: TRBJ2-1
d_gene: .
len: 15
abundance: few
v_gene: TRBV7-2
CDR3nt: TGTGCCAGCAGCTTGTCAGGATTCCCCTACAATGAGCAGTTCTTC
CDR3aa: CASSLSGFPYNEQFF

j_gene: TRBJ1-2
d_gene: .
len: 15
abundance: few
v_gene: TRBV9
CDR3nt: TGTGCCAGCAGGGATCACATCCGGGGTGACTATGGCTACACCTTC
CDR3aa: CASRDHIRGDYGYTF

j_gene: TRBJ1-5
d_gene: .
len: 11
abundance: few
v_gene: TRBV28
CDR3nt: TGTGCCAGCAGTTTGCGTGAGCCCCAGCATTTT
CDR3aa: CASSLREPQHF

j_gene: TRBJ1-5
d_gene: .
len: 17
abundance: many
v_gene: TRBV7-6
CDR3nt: TGTGCCAGCAGCTTATATGGACAACAGGATAGCAATCAGCCCCAGCATTTT
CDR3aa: CASSLYGQQDSNQPQHF

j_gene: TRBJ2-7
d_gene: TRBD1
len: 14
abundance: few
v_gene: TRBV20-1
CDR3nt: TGCAGTGCTGTCCGGGACAGGTTTTCCTACGAGCAGTACTTC
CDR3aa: CSAVRDRFSYEQYF

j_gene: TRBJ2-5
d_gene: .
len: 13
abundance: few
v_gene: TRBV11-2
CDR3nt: TGTGCCAGCAGCTGGTTCGGGCGAGAGACCCAGTACTTC
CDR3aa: CASSWFGRETQYF

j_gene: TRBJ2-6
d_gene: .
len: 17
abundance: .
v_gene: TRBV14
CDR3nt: TGTGCCAGCAGCCCCCCTGGGACAATCTCTGGGGCCAACGTCCTGACTTTC
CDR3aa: CASSPPGTISGANVLTF

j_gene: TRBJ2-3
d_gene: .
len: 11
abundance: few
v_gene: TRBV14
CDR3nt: TGTGCCAGCAGCCTATCATATACGCAGTATTTT
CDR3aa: CASSLSYTQYF

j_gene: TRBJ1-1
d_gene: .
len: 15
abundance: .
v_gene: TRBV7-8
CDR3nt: TGTGCCAGCAGCTCCCTTACAGGGACGGCCACTGAAGCTTTCTTT
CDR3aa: CASSSLTGTATEAFF

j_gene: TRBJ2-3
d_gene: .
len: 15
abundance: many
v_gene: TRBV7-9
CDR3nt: TGTGCCAGCAGCCCCACCCCCCGTTACACAGATACGCAGTATTTT
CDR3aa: CASSPTPRYTDTQYF

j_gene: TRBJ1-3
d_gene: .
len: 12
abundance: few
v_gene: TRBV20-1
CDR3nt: TGCAGTGCTACTCGTGGGGGAAACACCATATATTTT
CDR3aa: CSATRGGNTIYF

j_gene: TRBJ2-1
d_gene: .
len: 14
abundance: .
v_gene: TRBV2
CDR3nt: TGTGCCAGCAGTCGGACAGCCTCCTACAATGAGCAGTTCTTC
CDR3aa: CASSRTASYNEQFF

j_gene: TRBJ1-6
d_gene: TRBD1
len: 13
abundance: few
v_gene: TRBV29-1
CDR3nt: TGCAGCGCTTCCCAGGGGGGGGATTCACCCCTCCACTTT
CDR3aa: CSASQGGDSPLHF

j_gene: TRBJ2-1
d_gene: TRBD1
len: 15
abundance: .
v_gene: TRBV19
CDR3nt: TGTGCCAGTAGTATAGACAGGGGGCAGGGCAATGAGCAGTTCTTC
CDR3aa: CASSIDRGQGNEQFF

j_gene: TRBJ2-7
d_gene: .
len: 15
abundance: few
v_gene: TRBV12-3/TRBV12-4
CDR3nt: TGTGCCAGCAGTTTAGCGTCCAGCCCGCTCTGGGAGCAGTACTTC
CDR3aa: CASSLASSPLWEQYF

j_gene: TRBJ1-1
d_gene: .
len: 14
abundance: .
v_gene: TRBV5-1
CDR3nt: TGCGCCAGCAGCTTGGGGAACGGGGACACTGAAGCTTTCTTT
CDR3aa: CASSLGNGDTEAFF

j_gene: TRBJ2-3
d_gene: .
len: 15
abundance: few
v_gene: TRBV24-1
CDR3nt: TGTGCCACCAGTGACGGCGGGGTCGGCACAGATACGCAGTATTTT
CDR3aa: CATSDGGVGTDTQYF

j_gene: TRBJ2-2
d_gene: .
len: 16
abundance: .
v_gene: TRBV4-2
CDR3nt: TGTGCCAGCAGCCAAGAAACCCGGACGAACACCGGGGAGCTGTTTTTT
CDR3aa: CASSQETRTNTGELFF

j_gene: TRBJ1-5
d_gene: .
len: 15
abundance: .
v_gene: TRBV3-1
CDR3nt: TGTGCCAGCAGCCATCTACCAGGCAGCAATCAGCCCCAGCATTTT
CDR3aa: CASSHLPGSNQPQHF

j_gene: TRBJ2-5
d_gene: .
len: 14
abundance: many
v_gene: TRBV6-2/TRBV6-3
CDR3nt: TGTGCCAGCAGTCCTAGCGTGGAGCAAGAGACCCAGTACTTC
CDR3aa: CASSPSVEQETQYF

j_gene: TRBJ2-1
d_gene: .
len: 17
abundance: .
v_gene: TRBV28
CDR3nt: TGTGCCAGCAGCCTCTGGACTGCCCCCCCGACATACAATGAGCAGTTCTTC
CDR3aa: CASSLWTAPPTYNEQFF